This T cell receptor beta chain came from a study of CD8+ T cells in alopecia areata. Study conclusions and caveats: Lesional scalp exceeded normal scalp in clonality, especially in alopecia totalis/universalis.

Extraction and reverse transcription of RNA yielded cDNA as the sequencing template. Measured with immunoSEQ multiplex PCR; TCRdb has only the in-frame clones, and not every one. The data hold about 210,000 clones, with 66% observed a single time. This clone was observed a few times. Its antigen is as yet unknown. Noted treatment: oral pan-JAK inhibitor, 5-10 mg twice daily. Alopecia areata patients provided lesional scalp punch biopsies and peripheral blood, both collected for the study. This clonotype was obtained from a human donor with alopecia areata. The material sequenced was CD4+ T cells sorted from blood, taken between weeks 43 and 45, from a patient treated with tofacitinib.

The DNA of the CDR3 is TGCAGCGTTAGCGGACCAGATACGCAGTATTTT. Its translation: CSVSGPDTQYF. The chain employs TRBV29-1 and TRBJ2-3, with D possibly matching TRBD2 (5 bases). V was clipped by 5 bases and J by 4 bases, with 7 bases between them. CDR1 is SQVTM, CDR2 ANQGSEA, per germline. CDR3 length: 11 residues.